This T cell receptor (beta chain) emerged from a study of T cell responses to AZD1222 COVID-19 vaccine. Study-wide findings and caveats: Donors in the cohort were predominantly white British and more often female, and clonal diversity was possibly underestimated.

V trimming: 0 bases; J trimming: 13 bases; junction bases outside the gene matches: 8. CDR1 is GTSNPN and CDR2 is SVGIG in the germline V gene (reference sequence). The CDR3 consists of 12 residues. In the case of this clone: The antigen is undetermined.

Repertoires were generated with immunoSEQ multiplex PCR, while TCRdb's copy carries only in-frame clones and drops some. The top ten hold around 8% of the sample, which has 68,000 or so clones, about 88% seen once. The V call is TRBV30, the J call TRBJ1-2, with 7 bases fitting TRBD1. Material: peripheral blood, obtained on day 0 of AZD1222 vaccination. This TCR was sampled from an adult in good health. The CDR3 protein is CAWSVLEGGATF. CDR3 DNA: TGTGCCTGGAGTGTACTTGAAGGGGGCGCCACCTTC.